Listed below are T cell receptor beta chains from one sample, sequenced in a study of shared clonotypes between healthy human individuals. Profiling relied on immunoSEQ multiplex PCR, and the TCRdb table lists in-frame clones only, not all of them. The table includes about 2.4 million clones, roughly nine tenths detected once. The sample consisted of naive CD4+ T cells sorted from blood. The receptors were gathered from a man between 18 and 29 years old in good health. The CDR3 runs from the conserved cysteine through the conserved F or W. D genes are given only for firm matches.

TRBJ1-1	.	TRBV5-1	CASSHDPGISFGVRGGEAFF
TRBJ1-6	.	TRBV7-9	CASGHRGLNSPLHF
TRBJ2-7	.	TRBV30	CAWSVRQFISYEQYF
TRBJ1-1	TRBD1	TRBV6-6	CASTGAGGNTEAFF
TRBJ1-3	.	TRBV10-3	CAISESGGNSGNTIYF
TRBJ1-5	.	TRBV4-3	CASSQDGRSNQPQHF
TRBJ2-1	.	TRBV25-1	CASSEGDHRYEQFF
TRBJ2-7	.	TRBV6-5	CASSYAGPISYEQYF
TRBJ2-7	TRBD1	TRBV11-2	CASSLDWTGVNSYEQYF
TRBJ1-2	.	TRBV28	CASSPKAWPLLGAIPNYGYTF
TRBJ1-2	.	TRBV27	CASRGLSGLGYTF
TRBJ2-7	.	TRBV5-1	CASSPGDSPYEQYF
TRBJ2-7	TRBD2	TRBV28	CASSSPPLAGREQYF
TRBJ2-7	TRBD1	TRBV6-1	CASSDGDRGLPYEQYF
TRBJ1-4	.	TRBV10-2	CASKTGTNEKLFF
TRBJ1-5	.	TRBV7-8	CASSGKALLSNQPQHF
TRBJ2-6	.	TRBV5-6	CASGLSGANVLTF
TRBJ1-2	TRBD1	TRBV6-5	CASSYSDRSSYGYTF
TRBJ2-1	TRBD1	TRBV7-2	CASSLNRGYYNEQFF
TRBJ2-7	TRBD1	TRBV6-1	CASSGTGVRYEQYF
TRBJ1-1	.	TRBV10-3	CAISDFAYTEAFF
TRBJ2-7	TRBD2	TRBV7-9	CASSPPGLAGVSEQYF
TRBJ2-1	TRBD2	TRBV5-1	CASSPNSGGKDLNEQFF
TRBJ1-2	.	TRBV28	CASSQFRDGLLGYTF
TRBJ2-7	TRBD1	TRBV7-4	CASSLEGYTTGLIYEQYF
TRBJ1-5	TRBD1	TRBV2	CASRGDRPNYRPQHF
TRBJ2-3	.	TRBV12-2	CASRLAFPQQDTQYF
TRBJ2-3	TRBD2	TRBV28	CASSWGLAGGTDTQYF
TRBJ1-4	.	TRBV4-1	CASSQSQVIGEKLFF
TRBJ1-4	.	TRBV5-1	CASSLDRATNEKLFF
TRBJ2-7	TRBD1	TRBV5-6	CASRLTGGPLGGKFYEQYF